What follows are 13 T cell receptor beta chains derived from one specimen sequenced in a study of T cells in Graves' hyperthyroidism and ophthalmopathy. Amplified TCR beta CDR3 regions came from RNA transcripts. RT-PCR in the first round (using the HTBI primer set) targeted the TCR CDR3. TCRdb called the multiplex PCR reads again in MiXCR, with one record for every CDR3 protein. The sample includes roughly 500,000 distinct CDR3 sequences, 15% to 20% seen only once; the top ten take 29%. Sequencing was done on a sample of blood. The receptors come from a woman between 25 and 40 years old with Graves' ophthalmopathy.

The genes are TRBV4-1 and TRBJ1-2, with D tentatively TRBD1 (6 bases). The CDR3 length is 16 residues. Trimming cost V 0 bases and J 2 bases, with 13 bases left between them. The germline V gene encodes CDR1 MGHRA and CDR2 YSYEKL. The CDR3: CASSQDWERGNYGYTF. As DNA, the CDR3 is TGCGCCAGCAGCCAAGATTGGGAAAGGGGGAACTATGGCTACACCTTC.

The chain has TRBV20-1 and TRBJ1-3; D is possibly TRBD1 (6 bases). CDR1 and CDR2 from the germline V gene are DFQATT and SNEGSKA (reference sequence). The CDR3 is made up of 13 amino acids. V was shortened by 2 bases and J by 13 bases, with 18 bases between the two germline ends. CDR3 in amino acids: CSARSRDRLEIYF. In nucleotides, the CDR3 is TGCAGTGCTAGATCCCGAGACAGGCTCGAAATATATTTT.

This clonotype occurred a few times. The rearrangement uses TRBV3-1 and TRBJ2-7; TRBD1 might be the D (5 bases). Germline CDR1 is LGHDT and CDR2 is YNNKEL (reference sequence). The CDR3 runs to 15 residues. Trimming shortened V by 1 base and J by 2 bases, and 12 bases separated the two germline ends. CDR3 amino acids: CASSQVAGPTYEQYF. CDR3 in DNA: TGTGCCAGCAGCCAAGTCGCAGGGCCAACCTACGAGCAGTACTTC.

This clonotype has at least ten counts. The chain carries TRBV28 and TRBJ1-1, with 8 nucleotides matching TRBD1. The V and J ends lost 6 bases and 0 bases, in that order; junction bases with no gene match: 9. The CDR3 runs 16 residues. Germline V gene data show CDR1 as MDHEN and CDR2 as SYDVKM. Written as DNA, the CDR3 is TGTGCCAGCAGAAAGACAGGGGATTTCGTGAACACTGAAGCTTTCTTT. It codes for CASRKTGDFVNTEAFF.

This clonotype was seen at least ten times. This chain links TRBV5-1 with TRBJ2-1; the match to TRBD2 covers 11 bases. The trim removed 4 bases at V and 8 bases at J, leaving 8 bases unmatched. This CDR3 is 15 amino acids long. Germline V gene data show CDR1 as SGHRS and CDR2 as YFSETQ. CDR3 loop: CASSEGTSGIYEQFF. The CDR3 bases are TGCGCCAGCAGCGAAGGGACTAGCGGTATTTATGAGCAGTTCTTC.

This clonotype occurred a few times. The gene calls are TRBV5-4 and TRBJ2-1; the D is unclear. The CDR3 loop spans 11 amino acids. With 6 bases removed from V and 3 bases from J, the gap between germline ends came to 4 bases. CDR1 and CDR2 from the germline V gene are SGHNT and YYREEE (reference sequence). CDR3 sequence: CASNDYNEQFF. The CDR3 DNA reads TGTGCCAGCAACGACTACAATGAGCAGTTCTTC.

This clonotype showed up many times. The chain has TRBV7-2 and TRBJ2-1; D unresolved. With 1 base removed from V and 5 bases from J, the gap between germline ends came to 6 bases. CDR1 and CDR2 (germline): SGHTA, FQGNSA. The CDR3 consists of 13 residues. The CDR3: CASSLDLDNEQFF. In DNA form, the CDR3 reads TGTGCCAGCAGCTTAGATCTGGACAATGAGCAGTTCTTC.

This clonotype has a count of ten or more. The CDR3 coding sequence is TGCGCCAGCAGCTTGATTTGGGGGTTATACTATGGCTACACCTTC. Its translation is CASSLIWGLYYGYTF. The gene calls are TRBV5-1 and TRBJ1-2, with D perhaps matching TRBD1 (5 bases). Trimming removed 1 base from V and 3 bases from J, with 13 bases in between. The germline CDR1 and CDR2 sequences are SGHRS and YFSETQ. CDR3 length: 15 amino acids.

This clonotype has only a few counts. The chain employs TRBV7-9 and TRBJ2-5; TRBD2 aligns across 9 bases. Losses at the gene ends were 5 bases for V and 11 bases for J; bases not matched to a gene: 18. This CDR3 spans 16 amino acids. Looked up from germline, CDR1 is SEHNR and CDR2 is FQNEAQ (reference sequence). The CDR3 spells CASSALAGDGLALQYF. CDR3 bases: TGTGCCAGCAGCGCTTTAGCGGGAGATGGTCTGGCACTACAGTACTTC. Together with reference TRBV7-9 and TRBJ2-5, the CDR3 gives the full variable domain: DTGVSQNPRHKITKRGQNVTFRCDPISEHNRLYWYRQTLGQGPEFLTYFQNEAQLEKSRLLSDRFSAERPKGSFSTLEIQRTEQGDSAMYLCASSALAGDGLALQYFGPGTRLLVL.

Points on this clonotype: This may be a read error, as it is one base from a much larger clone. The CDR3 does not end in the conserved phenylalanine or tryptophan, so this is likely a read error. CDR3 DNA sequence: TGCAGTGCAATCGAAAGCGGGAGCTACGAGCAGTACCTC. Translation: CSAIESGSYEQYL. The gene calls are TRBV20-1 and TRBJ2-7; the match to TRBD2 covers 8 bases. CDR1 and CDR2 (germline): DFQATT, SNEGSKA (reference sequence). The V segment lost 6 bases and the J segment 3 bases; nucleotides outside the gene matches: 7. The CDR3 sequence is 13 residues long.

This clonotype was seen more than once but under ten times. The genes are TRBV5-1 and TRBJ2-1; TRBD2 matches at 12 bases. Germline-derived CDR1 and CDR2 are SGHRS and YFSETQ. Unmatched junction bases numbered 11, after V lost 0 bases and J lost 10 bases. The CDR3 extends over 17 amino acids. In DNA form, the CDR3 reads TGCGCCAGCAGCTTGGGTCTAGCGGGAGGGACAACTTTCGAGCAGTTCTTC. This translates into CASSLGLAGGTTFEQFF.

This clonotype has more than one count but fewer than ten. This sequence joins TRBV7-3 and TRBJ1-6; a possible D gene is TRBD1 (5 bases). CDR1 and CDR2 (germline): SGHTA, FQGTGA. The CDR3 loop spans 15 amino acids. V was shortened by 1 base and J by 5 bases, with 9 bases between the two germline ends. CDR3 amino acids: CASSLSDRDNSPLHF. CDR3 in DNA: TGTGCCAGCAGCTTAAGTGACAGAGATAATTCACCCCTCCACTTT.

This clonotype has more than one count but fewer than ten. V gene TRBV20-1 combines with J gene TRBJ2-2; 7 bases are shared with TRBD2. Germline V gene sequence: CDR1 DFQATT, CDR2 SNEGSKA (reference sequence). V shed 3 bases, J shed 6 bases, and the junction held 10 bases outside the gene matches. CDR3 length: 15 amino acids. CDR3 in DNA: TGCAGTGCTAGTTTCGGGGAGCGGGACGCCGGGGAGCTGTTTTTT. Its translation: CSASFGERDAGELFF.